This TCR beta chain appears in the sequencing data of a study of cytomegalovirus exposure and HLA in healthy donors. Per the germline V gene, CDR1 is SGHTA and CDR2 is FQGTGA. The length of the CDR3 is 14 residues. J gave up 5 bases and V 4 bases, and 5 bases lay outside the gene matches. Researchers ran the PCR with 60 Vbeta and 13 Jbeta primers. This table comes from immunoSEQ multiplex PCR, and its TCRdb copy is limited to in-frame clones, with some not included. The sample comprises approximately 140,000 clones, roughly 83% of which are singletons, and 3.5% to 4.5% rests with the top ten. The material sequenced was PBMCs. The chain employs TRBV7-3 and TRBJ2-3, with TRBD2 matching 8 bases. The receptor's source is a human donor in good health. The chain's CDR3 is CASSSGLVIDTQYF. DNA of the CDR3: TGTGCCAGCAGCTCGGGACTAGTAATAGATACGCAGTATTTT.